This TCR beta chain is drawn from a study of T cell responses to AZD1222 COVID-19 vaccine. This CDR3 is built from 14 residues. Trimming at V came to 6 bases and at J to 5 bases, leaving 10 bases not matched to a gene. Germline lookup yields CDR1 MNHEY and CDR2 SVGAGI. TCRdb's copy holds only in-frame clones and misses some; the assay was immunoSEQ multiplex PCR. The sample includes about 120,000 clones, about 82% seen only once; the top ten take approximately 15%. The input for sequencing was peripheral blood, taken 28 days after the second AZD1222 dose. This chain uses TRBV6-5 with TRBJ2-7, with 7 bases matching TRBD1. The source is an adult who received the AZD1222 COVID-19 vaccine. CDR3 amino acids: CASRTGEWSDEQYF. The CDR3 bases are TGTGCCAGCAGAACAGGGGAATGGTCAGACGAGCAGTACTTC.